One and the same sample provided the 6 T cell receptor beta chains below, sequenced in a study of blood T cell repertoires in COVID-19. Sequenced by immunoSEQ multiplex PCR; TCRdb stores in-frame clones only, minus some. The sample contains 220,000 or so clones, 90% of which appear only once. Sequencing input: PBMCs or T cells enriched from blood (not recorded which). Source of these receptors: a man younger than 45 who had been exposed to COVID-19.

The genes are TRBV6-2 or TRBV6-3 and TRBJ2-3; D is unclear. Germline CDR1 and CDR2: MNHEY and SVGEGT. The CDR3 is 14 amino acids. The germline V and J ends were trimmed by 2 bases and 5 bases, with 11 bases remaining between them. The CDR3 DNA follows: TGTGCCAGCAGTTACGCTAGGCTAGGAGATACGCAGTATTTT. This sequence encodes CASSYARLGDTQYF.

The rearrangement links TRBV3-1 (or the pseudogene TRBV3-2) to TRBJ2-1; 14 nucleotides agree with TRBD2. Trimming at V came to 4 bases and at J to 10 bases, leaving 12 bases not matched to a gene. Germline CDR1 reads LGHDT; CDR2 reads YNNKEL (reference sequence). CDR3 length equals 17 residues. The DNA for the CDR3 is TGTGCCAGCAGCCCGACTAGCGGGGGGGCCGGGAAGGAGGAGCAGTTCTTC. Translation: CASSPTSGGAGKEEQFF.

The chain employs TRBV30 and TRBJ2-7; D remains unclear. Germline values: CDR1 GTSNPN, CDR2 SVGIG (reference sequence). Trimming took 2 bases from V and 3 from J, leaving 8 bases between them. This CDR3 contains 12 residues. The CDR3 DNA reads as TGTGCCTGGAGTCCTAACGGCTACGAGCAGTACTTC. This codes for CAWSPNGYEQYF. The whole variable domain, remainder taken from reference TRBV30 and TRBJ2-7, is SQTIHQWPATLVQPVGSPLSLECTVEGTSNPNLYWYRQAAGRGLQLLFYSVGIGQISSEVPQNLSASRPQDRQFILSSKKLLLSDSGFYLCAWSPNGYEQYFGPGTRLTVT.

The chain combines TRBV5-4 with TRBJ2-3; 8 bases agree with TRBD1. The CDR3 contains 14 residues. J lost 4 bases, V lost 4 bases, and 5 bases had no gene match. Per the germline V gene, CDR1 is SGHNT and CDR2 is YYREEE (reference sequence). This chain's CDR3 is CASSQIQGADTQYF. The DNA of the CDR3 is TGTGCCAGCAGCCAAATACAGGGGGCAGATACGCAGTATTTT.

The rearrangement joins TRBV6-5 to TRBJ2-5, with D unclear. V was clipped by 4 bases and J by 3 bases, with 18 bases between them. Germline V CDR1 and CDR2: MNHEY, SVGAGI. This CDR3 is built from 16 residues. CDR3 DNA: TGTGCCAGCAGTTTCGAACCTAGAGGAGAGGAAGAGACCCAGTACTTC. Translated: CASSFEPRGEEETQYF.

The chain combines TRBV11-2 with TRBJ2-5; D is perhaps TRBD2 (6 bases). Germline lookup yields CDR1 SGHAT and CDR2 FQNNGV. V lost 6 bases and J 5 bases, leaving 16 bases between the germline ends. This CDR3 region has 14 residues. CDR3 residues: CASSLGGVKETQYF. For the CDR3, the DNA is TGTGCCAGCAGTTTGGGCGGGGTAAAGGAGACCCAGTACTTC.